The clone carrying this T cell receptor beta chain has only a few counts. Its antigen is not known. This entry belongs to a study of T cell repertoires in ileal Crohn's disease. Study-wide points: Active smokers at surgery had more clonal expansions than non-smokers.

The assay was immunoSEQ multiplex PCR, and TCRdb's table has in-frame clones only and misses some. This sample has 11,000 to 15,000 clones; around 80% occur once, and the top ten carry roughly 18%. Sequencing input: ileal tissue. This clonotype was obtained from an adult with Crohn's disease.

This CDR3 is CARSLVLNEQYF. The CDR3 coding sequence is TGTGCCAGAAGCTTGGTCCTAAACGAGCAGTACTTC. J is TRBJ2-5 and V is TRBV5-3, with D uncertain. The end of the DNA is better explained by TRBJ2-7, so the J call may be wrong. TRBV5-3 is sorted into the ORF group, with uncertain function. CDR3 size: 12 residues.